One and the same sample provided the 29 T cell receptor beta chains below, sequenced in a study of blood T cells in healthy people across ages. Combining a sample-barcoded 5' primer with a J-beta primer mix, a second PCR ran for 7 to 11 cycles. TCRdb independently ran MiXCR on the 5' RACE reads; one entry per CDR3 protein. The data hold some 1.7 million distinct CDR3 sequences, with over 25% observed a single time. The sequenced sample was blood. These receptors all stem from a woman in her 30s in good health.

This clonotype has a count of ten or more. An end of the junction does not agree with germline; a read error may underlie this. V gene TRBV7-2 combines with J gene TRBJ2-7; D call uncertain. Germline V CDR1 and CDR2: SGHTA, FQGNSA. The CDR3 runs to 13 residues. The CDR3, as DNA: TGTGCCAGCAGCTTAGTAAGCTCCAACGAGCAGTACTTC. Translated: CASSLVSSNEQYF. The complete variable domain, with remaining parts taken from reference TRBV7-2 and TRBJ2-7, reads GAGVSQSPSNKVTEKGKDVELRCDPISGHTALYWYRQSLGQGLEFLIYFQGNSAPDKSGLPSDRFSAERTGGSVSTLTIQRTQQEDSAVYLCASSLVSSNEQYFGPGTRLTVT.

The rearrangement joins TRBV20-1 to TRBJ2-2; 10 bases fit TRBD2. The CDR3 extends over 13 amino acids. V gave up 6 bases and J gave up 5 bases; unmatched junction bases: 3. Per the germline V gene, CDR1 is DFQATT and CDR2 is SNEGSKA (reference sequence). CDR3 loop: CSAPTSGTGELFF. The CDR3 DNA reads as TGCAGTGCCCCGACTAGCGGGACCGGGGAGCTGTTTTTT.

The rearrangement joins TRBV6-2 or TRBV6-3 to TRBJ1-5, with 7 bases fitting TRBD1. Germline trimming cut 6 bases from V and 0 bases from J; bases unmatched to any gene: 8. The CDR3 consists of 16 residues. Per germline, CDR1 MNHEY and CDR2 SVGEGT. The CDR3 DNA reads as TGTGCCAGCAGACGGGGACAGTCTTATAGCAATCAGCCCCAGCATTTT. Protein: CASRRGQSYSNQPQHF.

This clonotype was found once. The V call is TRBV11-2, the J call TRBJ1-4; 11 bases match TRBD1. Trimming cost V 1 base and J 2 bases; bases outside gene matches: 3. Germline CDR1 and CDR2: SGHAT and FQNNGV. This CDR3 is built from 17 residues. Here the CDR3 DNA reads TGTGCCAGCAGCTTAGGGACAGGGGGCTGGACTAATGAAAAACTGTTTTTT. Translation: CASSLGTGGWTNEKLFF.

This clonotype was detected many times. The chain couples TRBV10-3 to TRBJ2-3; D is ambiguous. Trimming took 4 bases from V and 2 from J, leaving 4 bases between them. CDR3 length equals 12 residues. Germline values: CDR1 ENHRY, CDR2 SYGVKD. CDR3 in amino acids: CAISAFTDTQYF. The CDR3 DNA reads TGTGCCATCAGTGCCTTCACAGATACGCAGTATTTT.

The genes are TRBV11-2 and TRBJ2-4; 8 bases fit TRBD2. The assigned J gene may be wrong: the sequence end matches TRBJ2-7 better. Germline V CDR1 and CDR2: SGHAT, FQNNGV. The CDR3 is made up of 16 amino acids. Written as DNA, the CDR3 is TGTGCCAGCAGCTTAGATCGAAGACTAGCGTTCTACGAGCAGTACTTC. It specifies CASSLDRRLAFYEQYF.

CDR3 region: CASSLGSGGHPRRSYEQYF. In nucleotides, the CDR3 is TGTGCCAGCAGTTTAGGTAGCGGGGGCCATCCTAGACGCTCCTACGAGCAGTACTTC. This chain links TRBV28 with TRBJ2-7; 9 bases align to TRBD2. Germline lookup yields CDR1 MDHEN and CDR2 SYDVKM. V lost 2 bases and J lost 0; bases outside the gene matches: 14. The CDR3 extends over 19 amino acids.

Comment on this clonotype: At one boundary the junction diverges from the germline segment, which might be a read error. The CDR3 protein is CATSVAGAGNNVQFF. The DNA for the CDR3 is TGTGCCACCAGTGTCGCCGGGGCCGGTAACAATGTGCAGTTCTTC. This rearrangement joins TRBV24-1 to TRBJ2-1, with D tentatively TRBD1 or TRBD2 (5 bases each). The CDR3 is made up of 15 amino acids. The germline V gene encodes CDR1 KGHDR and CDR2 SFDVKD.

In its sample, this clonotype was seen a few times. V and J are TRBV10-3 and TRBJ2-5; D remains unclear. V was cut by 1 base and J by 4 bases, with 7 bases left in between. In germline, CDR1 is ENHRY, CDR2 SYGVKD. The CDR3 covers 13 residues. CDR3 bases: TGTGCCATCAGTGAGTTCGAGCGAGAGACCCAGTACTTC. As protein: CAISEFERETQYF.

This clonotype was seen more than once but under ten times. This rearrangement joins TRBV20-1 to TRBJ1-1, with unresolved D. The CDR3 consists of 14 residues. Trimming pared 3 bases from V and 1 base from J, leaving 12 bases between. Germline values: CDR1 DFQATT, CDR2 SNEGSKA (reference sequence). DNA of the CDR3: TGCAGTGCTAGTAGTGGATTTGCGAACACTGAAGCTTTCTTT. It translates to CSASSGFANTEAFF.

The V call is TRBV3-1, the J call TRBJ2-5, with 10 bases fitting TRBD1. Germline CDR1 and CDR2: LGHDT and YNNKEL (reference sequence). The CDR3 has 14 amino acids. V dropped 4 bases and J dropped 4; count of bases not matched to a gene: 3. CDR3 in amino acids: CASSRWDRGETQYF. CDR3 in DNA: TGTGCCAGCAGCCGATGGGACAGGGGAGAGACCCAGTACTTC.

This clonotype has just a few counts. The V and J genes are TRBV20-1 and TRBJ2-5; D is unresolved. The DNA matches TRBJ2-7 better at its end, which makes the J call doubtful. The CDR3 extends over 13 amino acids. Germline loops: CDR1 DFQATT, CDR2 SNEGSKA (reference sequence). CDR3 sequence reads: CSAIRGTGLEQYF. The CDR3 DNA reads TGCAGTGCTATCAGAGGAACGGGTCTCGAGCAGTACTTC.

The chain couples TRBV30 to TRBJ2-3, with TRBD2 matching 9 bases. CDR1 and CDR2 (germline): GTSNPN, SVGIG (reference sequence). The CDR3 totals 14 residues. J gave up 2 bases and V 8 bases, and 8 bases lay outside the gene matches. The CDR3 DNA is TGTGCCAGACAAATAGCGGGGGTCACAGATACGCAGTATTTT. Translation: CARQIAGVTDTQYF.

The V and J genes are TRBV3-1 and TRBJ2-4; D is undetermined. CDR1 is LGHDT, CDR2 YNNKEL, per germline (reference sequence). The length of the CDR3 is 11 residues. Trimming cost V 6 bases and J 13 bases, with 13 bases left between them. CDR3 in DNA: TGTGCCAGCAGTCAAAGCAGCAAGCAGTACTTC. Its protein is CASSQSSKQYF.

The chain recombines TRBV28 with TRBJ1-2; D uncertain. This CDR3 contains 16 residues. V was shortened by 4 bases and J by 3 bases, with 18 bases between the two germline ends. Germline lookup yields CDR1 MDHEN and CDR2 SYDVKM. CDR3 residues: CASSSAGVGNDYGYTF. Written as DNA, the CDR3 is TGTGCCAGCAGTTCAGCCGGGGTAGGGAATGACTATGGCTACACCTTC.

This clonotype came up many times. The gene calls are TRBV4-3 and TRBJ1-2; TRBD1 is a possible D gene (6 bases). The CDR3 is 14 residues long. The germline CDR1 and CDR2 sequences are LGHNA and YSLEER. With 4 bases removed from V and 5 bases from J, the gap between germline ends came to 14 bases. CDR3 protein: CASSPWGGSYGYTF. CDR3 DNA: TGCGCCAGCAGCCCATGGGGGGGCTCTTATGGCTACACCTTC.

This clonotype has a handful of counts. The V call is TRBV7-2, the J call TRBJ2-7, with D unresolved. The CDR3 is 14 amino acids. Germline V gene sequence: CDR1 SGHTA, CDR2 FQGNSA. V lost 5 bases and J 3 bases, leaving 14 bases between the germline ends. The DNA of the CDR3 is TGTGCCAGCAGCCTACCCGGGTCCTACTACGAGCAGTACTTC. Encoded protein: CASSLPGSYYEQYF.

This chain links TRBV5-1 with TRBJ2-3, with 10 positions matching TRBD2. The junction had 8 bases not matched to a gene; V was cut back by 3 bases and J by 4 bases. The CDR3 extends over 16 amino acids. Germline V CDR1 and CDR2: SGHRS, YFSETQ. The chain's CDR3 is CASSWGSGGMADTQYF. CDR3 DNA: TGCGCCAGCAGCTGGGGTAGCGGGGGGATGGCAGATACGCAGTATTTT.

This clonotype was detected only a few times. V gene TRBV5-1 combines with J gene TRBJ2-3; 10 bases fit TRBD2. Losses at the gene ends were 0 bases for V and 5 bases for J; bases not matched to a gene: 9. The CDR3 runs to 17 residues. Germline V gene data show CDR1 as SGHRS and CDR2 as YFSETQ. The CDR3 DNA follows: TGCGCCAGCAGCTTGGACCCAAGCGGGGGGGCAAAAGATACGCAGTATTTT. This encodes CASSLDPSGGAKDTQYF.

Turning to this clonotype: Compared with germline, one end of the junction differs, possibly owing to a read error. The chain combines TRBV29-1 with TRBJ2-3; TRBD2 is a possible D gene (6 bases). CDR1 SQVTM and CDR2 ANQGSEA come from the germline V gene. The CDR3 is 14 residues long. The CDR3 sequence: CSVSRRRGTGTQYF. As DNA, the CDR3 is TGCAGCGTTTCCCGGCGGCGGGGCACAGGTACGCAGTATTTT.

This clonotype was recorded at least ten times. The rearrangement joins TRBV20-1 to TRBJ2-1; D perhaps matches TRBD1 (5 bases). Germline CDR1 is DFQATT and CDR2 is SNEGSKA (reference sequence). CDR3 size: 14 residues. Trimming removed 0 bases at V and 8 bases at J, with 14 bases between. CDR3 nucleotide sequence: TGCAGTGCTAGAGATGGGTTTCAGGGCGATGAGCAGTTCTTC. This translates into CSARDGFQGDEQFF.

The chain is built from TRBV5-1 and TRBJ2-6; D remains ambiguous. CDR1 is SGHRS, CDR2 YFSETQ, per germline. Deletions cut 2 bases from V and 0 bases from J, with 12 bases between. The CDR3 spans 17 residues. DNA of the CDR3: TGCGCCAGCAGCTTTGGTGGCAGGCCCTCTGGGGCCAACGTCCTGACTTTC. Amino acids: CASSFGGRPSGANVLTF.

This clonotype was picked up many times. The V gene is TRBV6-6, the J gene TRBJ2-1, with D possibly being TRBD2 (5 bases). Trimming removed 0 bases from V and 0 bases from J, with 12 bases in between. Germline lookup yields CDR1 MNHNY and CDR2 SVGAGI (reference sequence). The CDR3 is 17 residues long. Here the CDR3 reads CASSYSIGESSYNEQFF. The DNA of the CDR3 is TGTGCCAGCAGTTACTCGATCGGGGAGAGCTCCTACAATGAGCAGTTCTTC.

This clonotype was detected ten times or more. This chain connects TRBV18 to TRBJ2-7; 14 nucleotides align to TRBD2. V was clipped by 3 bases and J by 3 bases; unmatched bases: 1. CDR3 size: 15 residues. Germline V gene lookup returns CDR1 KGHSH and CDR2 LQKENI. CDR3 amino acids: CASSPGTSGGYEQYF. CDR3 DNA sequence: TGTGCCAGCTCACCCGGGACTAGCGGGGGCTACGAGCAGTACTTC.

Worth noting for this clonotype: This sequence may be a read error, since a much larger clone differs from it by one base. The J gene is TRBJ2-6, the V gene TRBV4-3; D assignment may be TRBD1 or TRBD2 (6 bases each). The CDR3 sequence is 18 residues long. Germline V CDR1 and CDR2: LGHNA, YSLEER. V lost 1 base, J lost 3 bases, and 16 bases lay in between. CDR3 DNA: TGCGCCAGCAGCCAAGTATACGCAGGGGACTTTGGGGCCAACGTCCTGACTTTC. Protein sequence: CASSQVYAGDFGANVLTF.

This rearrangement joins TRBV12-3 or TRBV12-4 to TRBJ2-2, with D perhaps matching TRBD1 or TRBD2 (5 bases each). Trimming removed 7 bases at V and 4 bases at J, with 10 bases between. CDR3 length equals 13 residues. The CDR3 here is CASNQGVTGELFF. CDR3 nucleotide sequence: TGTGCCAGCAATCAGGGAGTCACCGGGGAGCTGTTTTTT.

This clonotype was counted at least ten times. This chain connects TRBV29-1 to TRBJ1-2; D not resolved. Germline V lookup: CDR1 SQVTM, CDR2 ANQGSEA. V was shortened by 5 bases and J by 2 bases, with 9 bases between the two germline ends. There are 12 residues in the CDR3. This CDR3 is CSVKGLNYGYTF. The CDR3, as DNA: TGCAGCGTTAAGGGTCTCAACTATGGCTACACCTTC.

The chain is built from TRBV2 and TRBJ1-5; D gene uncertain. V gave up 7 bases and J gave up 0 bases, with 10 bases separating them. Germline CDR1 reads SNHLY; CDR2 reads FYNNEI. The CDR3 extends over 14 amino acids. In nucleotides, the CDR3 is TGTGCCAGCACGGGCAGTAATAGCAATCAGCCCCAGCATTTT. It is translated as CASTGSNSNQPQHF.

This rearrangement joins TRBV4-3 to TRBJ2-5; 10 nucleotides align to TRBD1. This CDR3 region has 14 residues. Germline V CDR1 and CDR2: LGHNA, YSLEER. V gave up 0 bases and J gave up 11 bases; unmatched junction bases: 6. CDR3 sequence (DNA): TGCGCCAGCAGCCAAGAGGGACAGGGGCGGGTGCAGTACTTC. Amino acids: CASSQEGQGRVQYF.